A selection of T cell receptor beta chains follows, all from one sample in a study of response to subunit inactivated influenza vaccine. One entry per CDR3 protein, called by TCRdb with MiXCR from the RT-PCR reads. The table lists roughly 540,000 distinct CDR3 sequences, approximately 24% of them singletons. The data were also submitted as part of a second study, on T cells expressing NK-cell markers.

The input for sequencing was CD4+ T cells sorted from PBMCs, taken roughly 13 days after vaccination. The source of these receptors is a man aged 45-65 years who received an inactivated influenza vaccine. Both conserved end residues are part of each CDR3.

CDR3 protein	V gene	J gene
CASSQELFGRSTETQYF	TRBV4-1	TRBJ2-5
CASSLLWGEGPQYF	TRBV7-8	TRBJ2-5
CASSLMQGGRNEQYF	TRBV28	TRBJ2-7
CSASSSASGGIYNEQFF	TRBV20-1	TRBJ2-1
CASKNGPPKTGELFF	TRBV7-2	TRBJ2-2
CASSLTGTTYNEQFF	TRBV28	TRBJ2-1
CASSRTTGKETQYF	TRBV4-2	TRBJ2-5
CASSSGRANQPQHF	TRBV12-3/TRBV12-4	TRBJ1-5
CSVARGTSGRYEQYF	TRBV29-1	TRBJ2-7
CASSPDRGNAEQYF	TRBV12-3/TRBV12-4	TRBJ2-7
CASSRGGLAGEKFF	TRBV5-5	TRBJ2-1
CASSRMGQVPTGELFF	TRBV14	TRBJ2-2
CSARDKRRTDSYNEQFF	TRBV20-1	TRBJ2-1
CASSPTKAVGEKLFF	TRBV7-9	TRBJ1-4
CASSVVGRSSYNEQFF	TRBV9	TRBJ2-1
CASSAGTGTGVSYEQYF	TRBV5-1	TRBJ2-7
CASSTMTGQGGSPLHF	TRBV7-9	TRBJ1-6
CATSSPRTGNYEQYF	TRBV7-9	TRBJ2-7
CASSVGPGPSYEQYF	TRBV9	TRBJ2-7
CASSPLTWNEQFF	TRBV18	TRBJ2-1
CASGREVPNTEAFF	TRBV5-1	TRBJ1-1
CASSLRQGQGYEQYF	TRBV7-2	TRBJ2-7
CATSAWGRETQYF	TRBV15	TRBJ2-5
CASSLALWNTQYF	TRBV7-9	TRBJ2-3
CASSQDPKYEQFF	TRBV3-1	TRBJ2-1
CASSNPGRDNEQFF	TRBV19	TRBJ2-1
CASSFDNGNTIYF	TRBV6-5	TRBJ1-3
CSVELYNEQFF	TRBV29-1	TRBJ2-1
CASSQDQAGVSYNEQFF	TRBV4-2	TRBJ2-1
CSASEGLAKNEQYF	TRBV20-1	TRBJ2-7
CASRWTSGAQETQYF	TRBV6-1	TRBJ2-5
CASSLDTTGSGNTIYF	TRBV12-3/TRBV12-4	TRBJ1-3
CASSHTSGGASYEQYF	TRBV7-8	TRBJ2-7
CASSQATDNQPQHF	TRBV4-2	TRBJ1-5
CSASKTVLHNSPLHF	TRBV20-1	TRBJ1-6
CSARDPGQVSYNEQFF	TRBV20-1	TRBJ2-1
CATSERVGLAGGAYNEQFF	TRBV24-1	TRBJ2-1
CASRRQIATNEKLFF	TRBV5-1	TRBJ1-4
CATSNFGQGARGGYTF	TRBV15	TRBJ1-2
CASSLRDRGGYEQYF	TRBV5-1	TRBJ2-7
CASSLGRAGPQHF	TRBV5-6	TRBJ1-5
CASRVAGGAREKLFF	TRBV12-3/TRBV12-4	TRBJ1-4
CASSASGAAEQYF	TRBV9	TRBJ2-7
CASSQGQTTLSPLHF	TRBV3-1	TRBJ1-6
CASSPPDNTGANVLTF	TRBV18	TRBJ2-6
CATGQVFYEQYF	TRBV10-3	TRBJ2-7
CASSQSGTSNYGYTF	TRBV14	TRBJ1-2
CASSPRTGSSTDTQYF	TRBV18	TRBJ2-3
CASSTPQPGGWGTGELFF	TRBV12-3/TRBV12-4	TRBJ2-2
CATSEGTGYTDTQYF	TRBV24-1	TRBJ2-3
CSAIQETDTQYF	TRBV20-1	TRBJ2-3
CASSYVGGQYSYGYTF	TRBV6-5	TRBJ1-2
CSAQQGGETQYF	TRBV20-1	TRBJ2-5
CASSLSGGPNEQFF	TRBV7-2	TRBJ2-1